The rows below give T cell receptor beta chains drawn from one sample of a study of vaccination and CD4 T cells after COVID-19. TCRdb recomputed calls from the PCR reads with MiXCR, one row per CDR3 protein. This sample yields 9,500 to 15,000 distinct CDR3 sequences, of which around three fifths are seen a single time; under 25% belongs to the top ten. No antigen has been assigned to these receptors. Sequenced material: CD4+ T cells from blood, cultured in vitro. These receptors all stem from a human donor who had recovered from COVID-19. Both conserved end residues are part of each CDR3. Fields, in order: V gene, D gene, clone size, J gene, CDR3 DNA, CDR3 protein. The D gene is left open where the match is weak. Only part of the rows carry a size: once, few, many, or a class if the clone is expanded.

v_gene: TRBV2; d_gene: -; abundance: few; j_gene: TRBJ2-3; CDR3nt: TGTGCCAGCAGCAGGTTCACAGATACGCAGTATTTT; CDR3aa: CASSRFTDTQYF
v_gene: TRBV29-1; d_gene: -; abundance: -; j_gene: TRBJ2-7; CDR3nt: TGCAGCGCTATGACAGAGGGGTACGAGCAGTACTTC; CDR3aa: CSAMTEGYEQYF
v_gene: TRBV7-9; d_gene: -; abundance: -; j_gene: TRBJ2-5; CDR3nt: TGTGCCAGCAGCCAATATTGGGGCCTCGAGGGAGACCAAGAGACCCAGTACTTC; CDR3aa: CASSQYWGLEGDQETQYF
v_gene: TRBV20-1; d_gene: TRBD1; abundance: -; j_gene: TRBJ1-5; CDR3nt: TGCAGTGCTAGGACAGGGTTCAATCAGCCCCAGCATTTT; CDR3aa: CSARTGFNQPQHF
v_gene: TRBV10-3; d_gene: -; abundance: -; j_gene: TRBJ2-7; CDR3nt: TGTGCCATCAGTGAGCTCGCGGCCGCTGGCTACGAGCAGTACTTC; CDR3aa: CAISELAAAGYEQYF
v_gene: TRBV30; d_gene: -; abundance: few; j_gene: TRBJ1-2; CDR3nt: TGTGCCTGGAGTTCCAACGGGGATCTTGGCTACACCTTC; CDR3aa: CAWSSNGDLGYTF
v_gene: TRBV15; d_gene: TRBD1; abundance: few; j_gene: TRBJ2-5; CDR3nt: TGTGCCACCAGCAAACAGGGGGCGCCGGGAGAGACCCAGTACTTC; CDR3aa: CATSKQGAPGETQYF
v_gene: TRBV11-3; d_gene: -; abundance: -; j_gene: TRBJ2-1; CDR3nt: TGTGCCAGCAGCCGTGGGACGGCCTCCTACAATGAGCAGTTCTTC; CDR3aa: CASSRGTASYNEQFF
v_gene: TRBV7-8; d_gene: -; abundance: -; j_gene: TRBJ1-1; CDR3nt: TGTGCCAGCAGCTCCCGAAACACTGAAGCTTTCTTT; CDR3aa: CASSSRNTEAFF
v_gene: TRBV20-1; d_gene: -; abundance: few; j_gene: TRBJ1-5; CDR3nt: TGCAGTGCCGTTATGGGTGGTAGCAATCAGCCCCAGCATTTT; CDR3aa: CSAVMGGSNQPQHF
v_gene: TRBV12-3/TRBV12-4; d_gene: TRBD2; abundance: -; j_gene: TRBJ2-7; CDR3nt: TGTGCCAGCAGCCGACTAGCGGGTTCCTACGAGCAGTACTTC; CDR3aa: CASSRLAGSYEQYF
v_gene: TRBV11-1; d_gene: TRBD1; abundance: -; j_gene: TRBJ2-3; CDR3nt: TGTGCCAGCGGCACAGGGGACAGCACAGATACGCAGTATTTT; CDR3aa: CASGTGDSTDTQYF
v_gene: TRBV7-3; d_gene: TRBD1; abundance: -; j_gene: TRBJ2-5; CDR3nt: TGTGCCAGCAGCAAGGACAGGGAAGAGACCCAGTACTTC; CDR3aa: CASSKDREETQYF
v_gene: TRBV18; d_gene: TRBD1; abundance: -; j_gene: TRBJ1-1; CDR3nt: TGTGCCAGCTCACCAGAGACAGGGGGCGGCACTGAAGCTTTCTTT; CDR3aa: CASSPETGGGTEAFF
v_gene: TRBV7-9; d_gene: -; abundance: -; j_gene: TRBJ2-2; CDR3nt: TGTGCCAGCAGCAACTGGAACACCGGGGAGCTGTTTTTT; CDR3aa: CASSNWNTGELFF
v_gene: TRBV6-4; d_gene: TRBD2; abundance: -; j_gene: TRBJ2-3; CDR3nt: TGTGCCAGCAGTGGGGTAGCGGGAGGCACAGATACGCAGTATTTT; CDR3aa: CASSGVAGGTDTQYF
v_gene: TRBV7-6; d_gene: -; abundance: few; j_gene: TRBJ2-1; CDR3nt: TGTGCTAGCAGCCAGCAGCGGAACAATGAGCAGTTCTTC; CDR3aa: CASSQQRNNEQFF
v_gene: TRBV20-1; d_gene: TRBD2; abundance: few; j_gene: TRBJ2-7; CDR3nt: TGCAGTGCTAACCCGGGACTAGAACACGAGCAGTACTTC; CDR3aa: CSANPGLEHEQYF
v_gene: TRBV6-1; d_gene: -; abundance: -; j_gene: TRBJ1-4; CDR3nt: TGTGCCAGCACCGAGCGAGAAAAACTGTTTTTT; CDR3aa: CASTEREKLFF
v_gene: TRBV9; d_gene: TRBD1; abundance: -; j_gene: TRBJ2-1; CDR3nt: TGTGCCAGCAGCGTAGCAGGGGGACAACCCTACAATGAGCAGTTCTTC; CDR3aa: CASSVAGGQPYNEQFF
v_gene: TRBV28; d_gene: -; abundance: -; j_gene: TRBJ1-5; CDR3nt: TGTGCCAGCAAGCTCCAGGGCAGGGTCAATCAGCCCCAGCATTTT; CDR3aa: CASKLQGRVNQPQHF
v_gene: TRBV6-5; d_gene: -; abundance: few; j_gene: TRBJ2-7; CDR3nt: TGTGCCAGCAGTTACCGGGGGTTGGACGAGCAGTACTTC; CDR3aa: CASSYRGLDEQYF
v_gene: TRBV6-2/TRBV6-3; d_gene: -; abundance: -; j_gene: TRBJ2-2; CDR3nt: TGTGCCAGCAAAGGGGCAGGGAAGAACACCGGGGAGCTGTTTTTT; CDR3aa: CASKGAGKNTGELFF
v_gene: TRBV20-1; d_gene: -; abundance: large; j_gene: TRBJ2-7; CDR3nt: TGCAGTGCTAGCGGGAGTGCCTACGAGCAGTACTTC; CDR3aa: CSASGSAYEQYF
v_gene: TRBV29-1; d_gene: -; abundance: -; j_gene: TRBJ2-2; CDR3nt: TGCAGCGTTGGGGAATTAGCCGGGGAGCTGTTTTTT; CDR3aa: CSVGELAGELFF
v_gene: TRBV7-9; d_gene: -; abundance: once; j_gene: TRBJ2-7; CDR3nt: TGTGCCAGCAGCAACCGACAGGGAGGGAGCGAGCAGTACTTC; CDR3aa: CASSNRQGGSEQYF
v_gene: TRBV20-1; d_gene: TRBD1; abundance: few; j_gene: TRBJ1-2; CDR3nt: TGCAGTGCTAGACGGGACAGGGCGTTTGGCTATGGCTACACCTTC; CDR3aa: CSARRDRAFGYGYTF
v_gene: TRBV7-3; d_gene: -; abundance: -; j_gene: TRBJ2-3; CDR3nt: TGTGCCAGCAGCTTAAGCGGCGGGCTAACGAGGGATACGCAGTATTTT; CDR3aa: CASSLSGGLTRDTQYF
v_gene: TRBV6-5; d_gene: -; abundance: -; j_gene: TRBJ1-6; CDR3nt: TGTGCCAGCAGTTACTTTAGAGGATCCGAATCACCCCTCCACTTT; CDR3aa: CASSYFRGSESPLHF
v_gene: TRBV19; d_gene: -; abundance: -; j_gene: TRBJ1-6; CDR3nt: TGTGCCAGTAGCGGGACCCAGAATAATTCACCCCTCCACTTT; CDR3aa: CASSGTQNNSPLHF
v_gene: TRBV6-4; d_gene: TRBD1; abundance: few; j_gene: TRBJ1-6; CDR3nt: TGTGCCAGCAGTGACTTGGGGACAGGGGATAATTCACCCCTCCACTTT; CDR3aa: CASSDLGTGDNSPLHF
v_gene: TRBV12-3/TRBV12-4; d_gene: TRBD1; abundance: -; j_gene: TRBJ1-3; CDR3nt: TGTGCCAGCACCCCCCGACAGGGGACCTCTGGAAACACCATATATTTT; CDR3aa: CASTPRQGTSGNTIYF